These T cell receptor beta chains were read from a single sample in a study of response to subunit inactivated influenza vaccine. Using its own MiXCR run on the RT-PCR reads, TCRdb lists one record per CDR3 protein. The table includes 250,000 to 350,000 distinct CDR3 sequences, over 20% detected once. This specimen consisted of PBMCs from blood, obtained around 22 months after vaccination. Receptor source: a man aged 50-75 years who received an inactivated influenza vaccine. Both conserved end residues are trimmed from each CDR3.

TRBV15	TRBJ2-2	ATSSTPDSNGELF
TRBV6-1	TRBJ1-2	ASGEIRSDGPT
TRBV2	TRBJ2-5	ASSEALPGSGGTIETQY
TRBV29-1	TRBJ1-1	SVDSIAGVEAF
TRBV6-2/TRBV6-3	TRBJ1-2	ASSYRGVYT
TRBV7-9	TRBJ1-2	ASSLSGSYT
TRBV20-1	TRBJ1-2	SARDLRSSGGYT
TRBV5-1	TRBJ2-3	ASSSTGESTDTQY
TRBV5-6	TRBJ1-1	ASSQGTTNTEAF
TRBV12-3/TRBV12-4	TRBJ2-3	ASSHYAGGGSTDTQY
TRBV4-1	TRBJ2-7	ASSQVAGGPYEQY
TRBV5-1	TRBJ2-2	ASSLPGLANTGELF
TRBV9	TRBJ2-4	ASSVGLAKNIQY
TRBV30	TRBJ1-6	AWRKSTGIYNSPLH
TRBV2	TRBJ1-2	ASSPDINYGYT
TRBV27	TRBJ2-1	ASSDGTSPDEQF
TRBV7-2	TRBJ1-6	ASSPGGFDSPLH
TRBV29-1	TRBJ1-2	SVERQGVYGYT
TRBV11-2	TRBJ1-2	ASSSRYRGRVNYGYT
TRBV7-9	TRBJ1-4	ASSPTGTGVEKLF
TRBV6-1	TRBJ2-5	ASSQGQETQY
TRBV7-9	TRBJ1-4	ASSFGASEKLF
TRBV27	TRBJ2-7	ASSTTSGIYEQY
TRBV27	TRBJ1-2	ASSYPDGRYT
TRBV28	TRBJ2-1	ASRRTGLAGGLEQF
TRBV7-2	TRBJ2-7	ASSPGTQSYEQY
TRBV7-2	TRBJ2-7	ASSLKQGAGEQY
TRBV11-2	TRBJ1-2	ARTGSYGYT
TRBV5-1	TRBJ1-1	ASSAAGVTEAF
TRBV4-1	TRBJ1-4	ASRETATNEKLF
TRBV20-1	TRBJ1-4	SATSHRDLREKLF